This T cell receptor (beta chain) was sequenced for a study of ipilimumab plus nivolumab after autologous stem cell transplantation. Study details: Typical patient got a handful of ipilimumab doses and fewer than 10 nivolumab doses (median). DLBCL patients had primary refractory or relapsed disease.

Assay used: immunoSEQ multiplex PCR; TCRdb lists only in-frame clones, some missing. The sample records 15,000 to 20,000 clones, 81% being singletons. This CDR3 has 15 residues. Trimming cost V 10 bases and J 0 bases, with 17 bases left between them. Germline values: CDR1 WSHSY, CDR2 SAAADI. As concerns this clone: Antigen specificity is unknown.

Study results and caveats: The authors say TCR, Treg and microbiome findings warrant further study.

The source material was PBMCs, sampled in a trial of ipilimumab plus nivolumab as post-transplant consolidation. This receptor was taken from a male donor with diffuse large B-cell lymphoma. The genes are TRBV10-2 and TRBJ2-3; D might be TRBD2 (5 bases). The CDR3 sequence: CATGESGSSTDTQYF. The CDR3 DNA reads TGCGCCACCGGAGAGAGCGGAAGCAGCACAGATACGCAGTATTTT.